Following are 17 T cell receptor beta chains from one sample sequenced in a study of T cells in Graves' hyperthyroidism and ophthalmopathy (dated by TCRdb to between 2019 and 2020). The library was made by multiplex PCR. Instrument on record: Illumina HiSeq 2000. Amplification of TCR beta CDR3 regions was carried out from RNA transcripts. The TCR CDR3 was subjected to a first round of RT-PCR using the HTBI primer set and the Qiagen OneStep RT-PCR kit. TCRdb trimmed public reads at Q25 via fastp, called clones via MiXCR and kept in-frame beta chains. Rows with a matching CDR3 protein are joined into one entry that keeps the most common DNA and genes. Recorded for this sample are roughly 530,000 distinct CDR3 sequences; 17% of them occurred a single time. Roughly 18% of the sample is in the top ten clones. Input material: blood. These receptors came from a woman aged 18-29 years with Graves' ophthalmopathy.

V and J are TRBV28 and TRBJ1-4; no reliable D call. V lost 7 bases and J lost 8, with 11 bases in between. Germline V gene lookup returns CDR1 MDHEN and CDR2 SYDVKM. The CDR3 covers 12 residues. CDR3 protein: CASTGVEEKLFF. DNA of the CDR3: TGTGCCAGCACTGGGGTGGAGGAAAAACTGTTTTTT.

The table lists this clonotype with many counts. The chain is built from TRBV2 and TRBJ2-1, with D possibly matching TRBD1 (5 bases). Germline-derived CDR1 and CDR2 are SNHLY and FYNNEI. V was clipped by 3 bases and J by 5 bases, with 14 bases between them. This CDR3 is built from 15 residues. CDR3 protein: CASSDEATGDNEQFF. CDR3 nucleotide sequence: TGTGCCAGCAGTGATGAAGCCACAGGTGACAATGAGCAGTTCTTC.

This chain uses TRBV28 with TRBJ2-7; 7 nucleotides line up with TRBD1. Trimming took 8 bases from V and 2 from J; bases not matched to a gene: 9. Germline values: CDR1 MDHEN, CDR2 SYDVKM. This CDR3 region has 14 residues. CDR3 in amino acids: CASRRQGLTYEQYF. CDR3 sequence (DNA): TGTGCCAGCCGCCGACAGGGTCTAACCTACGAGCAGTACTTC.

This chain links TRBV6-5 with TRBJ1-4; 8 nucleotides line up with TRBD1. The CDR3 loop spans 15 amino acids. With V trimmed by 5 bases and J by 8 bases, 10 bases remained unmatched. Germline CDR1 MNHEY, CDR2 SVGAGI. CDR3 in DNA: TGTGCCAGCAGTCGGACAGGGCGATCGGGCGAAAAACTGTTTTTT. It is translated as CASSRTGRSGEKLFF.

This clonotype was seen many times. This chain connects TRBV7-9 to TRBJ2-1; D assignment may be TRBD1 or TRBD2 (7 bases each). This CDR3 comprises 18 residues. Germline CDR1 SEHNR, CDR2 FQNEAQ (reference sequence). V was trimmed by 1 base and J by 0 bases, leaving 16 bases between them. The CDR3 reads CASSLVQGGISSYNEQFF. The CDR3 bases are TGTGCCAGCAGCTTAGTGCAGGGGGGGATAAGCTCCTACAATGAGCAGTTCTTC.

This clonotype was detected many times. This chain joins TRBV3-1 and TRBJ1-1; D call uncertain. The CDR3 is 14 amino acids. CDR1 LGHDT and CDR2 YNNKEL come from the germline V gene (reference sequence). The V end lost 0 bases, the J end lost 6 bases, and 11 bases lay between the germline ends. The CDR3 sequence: CASSQDVVRAEAFF. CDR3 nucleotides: TGTGCCAGCAGCCAAGATGTGGTAAGAGCTGAAGCTTTCTTT.

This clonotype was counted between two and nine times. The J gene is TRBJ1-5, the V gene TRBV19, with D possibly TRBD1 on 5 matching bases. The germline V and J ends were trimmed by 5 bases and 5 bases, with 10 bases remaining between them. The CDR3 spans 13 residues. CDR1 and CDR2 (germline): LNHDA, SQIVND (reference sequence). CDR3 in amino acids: CASSLTEYQPQHF. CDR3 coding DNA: TGTGCCAGTAGTCTGACAGAGTATCAGCCCCAGCATTTT.

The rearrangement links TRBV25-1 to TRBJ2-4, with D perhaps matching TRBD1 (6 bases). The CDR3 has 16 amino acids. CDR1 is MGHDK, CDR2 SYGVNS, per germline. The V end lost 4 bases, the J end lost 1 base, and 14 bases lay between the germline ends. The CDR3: CASSVDRDVAKNIQYF. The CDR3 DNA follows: TGTGCCAGCAGTGTGGACAGAGACGTGGCCAAAAACATTCAGTACTTC. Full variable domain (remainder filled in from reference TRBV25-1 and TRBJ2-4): EADIYQTPRYLVIGTGKKITLECSQTMGHDKMYWYQQDPGMELHLIHYSYGVNSTEKGDLSSESTVSRIRTEHFPLTLESARPSHTSQYLCASSVDRDVAKNIQYFGAGTRLSVL.

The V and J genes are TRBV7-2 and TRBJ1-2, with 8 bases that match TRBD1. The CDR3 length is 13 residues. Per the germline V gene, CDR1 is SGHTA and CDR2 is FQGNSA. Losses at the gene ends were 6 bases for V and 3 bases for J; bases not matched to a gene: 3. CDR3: CASRSGGDYGYTF. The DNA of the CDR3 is TGTGCCAGCAGATCAGGGGGCGACTATGGCTACACCTTC.

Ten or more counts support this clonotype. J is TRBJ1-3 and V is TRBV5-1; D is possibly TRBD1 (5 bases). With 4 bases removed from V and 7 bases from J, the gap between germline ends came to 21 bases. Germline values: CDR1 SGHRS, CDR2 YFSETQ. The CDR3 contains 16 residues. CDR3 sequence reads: CASSGGDLRDGNTIYF. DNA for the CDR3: TGCGCCAGCAGCGGGGGGGACCTCCGGGACGGGAACACCATATATTTT.

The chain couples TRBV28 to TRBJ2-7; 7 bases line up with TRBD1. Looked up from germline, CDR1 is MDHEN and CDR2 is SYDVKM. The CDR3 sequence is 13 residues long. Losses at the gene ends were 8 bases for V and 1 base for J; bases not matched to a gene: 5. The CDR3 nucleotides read TGTGCCAGCTCGGACAGGTTATCCTACGAGCAGTACTTC. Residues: CASSDRLSYEQYF.

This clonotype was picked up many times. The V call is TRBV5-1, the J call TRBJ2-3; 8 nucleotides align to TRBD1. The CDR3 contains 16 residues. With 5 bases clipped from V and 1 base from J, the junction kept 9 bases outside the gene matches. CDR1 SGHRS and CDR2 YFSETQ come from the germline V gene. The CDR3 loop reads CASRRQGSRGTDTQYF. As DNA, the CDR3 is TGCGCCAGCAGAAGACAGGGGAGCCGGGGCACAGATACGCAGTATTTT. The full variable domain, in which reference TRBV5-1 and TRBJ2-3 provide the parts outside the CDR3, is KAGVTQTPRYLIKTRGQQVTLSCSPISGHRSVSWYQQTPGQGLQFLFEYFSETQRNKGNFPGRFSGRQFSNSRSEMNVSTLELGDSALYLCASRRQGSRGTDTQYFGPGTRLTVL.

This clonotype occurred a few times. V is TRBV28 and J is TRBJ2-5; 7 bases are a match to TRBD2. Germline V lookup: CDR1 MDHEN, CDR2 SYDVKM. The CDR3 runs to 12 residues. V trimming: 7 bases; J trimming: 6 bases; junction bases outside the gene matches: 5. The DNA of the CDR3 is TGTGCCAGCAAAACTAGCGCCCAGACCCAGTACTTC. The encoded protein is CASKTSAQTQYF.

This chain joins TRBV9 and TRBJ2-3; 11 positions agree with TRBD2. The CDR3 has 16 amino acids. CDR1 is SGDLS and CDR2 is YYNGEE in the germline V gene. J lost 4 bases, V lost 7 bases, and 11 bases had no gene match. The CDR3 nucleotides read TGTGCCAGCTCCACTAGCGGGAGTTCGTCGGCAGATACGCAGTATTTT. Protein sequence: CASSTSGSSSADTQYF.

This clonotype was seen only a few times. The CDR3 reads CASSIEVGGGELFF. The DNA of the CDR3 is TGTGCCAGTAGTATAGAGGTCGGCGGCGGGGAGCTGTTTTTT. The rearrangement joins TRBV19 to TRBJ2-2; no reliable D call. Trimming pared 0 bases from V and 7 bases from J, leaving 9 bases between. Germline V gene sequence: CDR1 LNHDA, CDR2 SQIVND (reference sequence). CDR3 length: 14 amino acids.

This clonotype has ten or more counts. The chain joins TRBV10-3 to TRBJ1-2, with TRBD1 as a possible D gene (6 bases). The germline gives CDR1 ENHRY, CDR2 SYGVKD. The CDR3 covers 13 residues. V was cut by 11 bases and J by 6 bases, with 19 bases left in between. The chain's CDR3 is CAAGGRRSDGYTF. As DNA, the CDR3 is TGTGCCGCCGGGGGGCGGAGGTCGGATGGCTACACCTTC.

The CDR3 here is CASSMKSQHQPQHF. The CDR3 DNA follows: TGTGCCAGTAGTATGAAGTCCCAGCATCAGCCCCAGCATTTT. The chain is built from TRBV19 and TRBJ1-5, with D unclear. Between the trimmed V and J ends, which lost 3 bases and 5 bases, there was a span of 11 bases. CDR1 LNHDA and CDR2 SQIVND come from the germline V gene (reference sequence). This CDR3 spans 14 amino acids.